Presented here are 12 T cell receptor beta chains from one specimen sequenced in a study of response to subunit inactivated influenza vaccine. TCRdb reprocessed the RT-PCR reads via MiXCR and lists one record per CDR3 protein. Here the sample spans fewer than 650,000 distinct CDR3 sequences, 10% to 15% being singletons. Sequenced here: PBMCs from blood, sampled 35 to 45 days after vaccination. These receptor sequences come from a man aged 45 to 65 who received an inactivated influenza vaccine.

This clonotype was picked up a small number of times. The chain recombines TRBV20-1 with TRBJ2-7; TRBD1 might be the D (6 bases). In germline, CDR1 is DFQATT, CDR2 SNEGSKA (reference sequence). Trimming stripped 0 bases from V and 3 bases from J, with 12 bases between. The CDR3 runs to 14 residues. The CDR3 nucleotides are TGCAGTGCTAGAGATTTTGGGGGCGGCTACGAGCAGTACTTC. It yields the protein CSARDFGGGYEQYF.

Concerning this clonotype: One junction end disagrees with the germline gene, perhaps due to a read error. The chain joins TRBV28 to TRBJ1-1; D remains unclear. Germline V gives CDR1 MDHEN, CDR2 SYDVKM. The CDR3 is made up of 10 amino acids. CDR3 coding DNA: TGTGGCAGCAGTTTGAATGAAGCTTTCTTT. This encodes CGSSLNEAFF.

In its sample, this clonotype was seen many times. The chain combines TRBV12-3 or TRBV12-4 with TRBJ2-1; unclear D gene. Trimming stripped 2 bases from V and 5 bases from J, with 7 bases between. This CDR3 spans 13 amino acids. Here the CDR3 reads CASSLYGNNEQFF. The CDR3 region has the DNA TGTGCCAGCAGTTTATACGGAAACAATGAGCAGTTCTTC.

The chain carries TRBV15 and TRBJ2-5; TRBD2 aligns across 8 bases. The CDR3 is 17 amino acids. The germline V gene encodes CDR1 LNHNV and CDR2 YYDKDF (reference sequence). V was pared by 1 base and J by 2 bases, with 9 bases of the junction left unmatched. The CDR3 coding sequence is TGTGCCACCAGCAGAGGGACTAGCCTAACCCTACAAGAGACCCAGTACTTC. Translated: CATSRGTSLTLQETQYF.

This clonotype was picked up a small number of times. The J gene is TRBJ2-2, the V gene TRBV20-1; possibly TRBD1 or TRBD2 for D (5 bases each). V lost 6 bases and J 3 bases, leaving 11 bases between the germline ends. Germline V gene data show CDR1 as DFQATT and CDR2 as SNEGSKA (reference sequence). This CDR3 has 13 residues. The CDR3 loop is CSALGGDTGELFF. Here the CDR3 DNA reads TGCAGTGCCCTTGGGGGAGACACCGGGGAGCTGTTTTTT.

This clonotype was seen more than once but under ten times. The chain couples TRBV6-5 to TRBJ1-6; 9 positions agree with TRBD1. The CDR3 is made up of 17 amino acids. After removal of 0 bases from V and 7 bases from J, the junction contained 7 bases not matched to a gene. Germline V lookup: CDR1 MNHEY, CDR2 SVGAGI. The CDR3 bases are TGTGCCAGCAGTTACTCGTCGACGGGGACAGGGAATTCACCCCTCCACTTT. Translating gives CASSYSSTGTGNSPLHF.

The chain is built from TRBV29-1 and TRBJ1-1, with D possibly matching TRBD1 (5 bases). CDR3 length: 14 amino acids. The V gene's germline CDR1 is SQVTM and CDR2 ANQGSEA. V was shortened by 6 bases and J by 1 base, with 15 bases between the two germline ends. DNA of the CDR3: TGCAGCGTCGAGGGGCTTTTCGGGAACACTGAAGCTTTCTTT. Residues: CSVEGLFGNTEAFF.

The CDR3 sequence: CASSLGGTSGRTDTQYF. The CDR3 DNA follows: TGTGCCAGCAGCCTCGGGGGGACTAGCGGGCGCACAGATACGCAGTATTTT. V is TRBV9 and J is TRBJ2-3; 12 positions agree with TRBD2. In germline, CDR1 is SGDLS, CDR2 YYNGEE. Germline trimming cut 4 bases from V and 1 base from J; bases unmatched to any gene: 7. The CDR3 contains 17 residues.

This clonotype was found a few times. The V and J genes are TRBV6-1 and TRBJ2-3, with D possibly TRBD1 on 6 matching bases. The CDR3 loop spans 20 amino acids. The germline V gene encodes CDR1 MNHNS and CDR2 SASEGT. Trimming stripped 5 bases from V and 2 bases from J, with 29 bases between. Here the CDR3 DNA reads TGTGCCAGCAGTCAATTTCGCCTAACAGGAAGCGAGGGGGTCACAGATACGCAGTATTTT. Encoded protein: CASSQFRLTGSEGVTDTQYF.

The sample holds a few counts of this clonotype. This chain links TRBV27 with TRBJ2-7; the match to TRBD1 covers 9 bases. Trimming cost V 4 bases and J 1 base; bases outside gene matches: 8. CDR1 is MNHEY and CDR2 is SMNVEV in the germline V gene (reference sequence). The CDR3 sequence is 16 residues long. CDR3 amino acids: CASSSQTGGLSYEQYF. CDR3 coding DNA: TGTGCCAGCAGTTCTCAGACAGGGGGATTATCCTACGAGCAGTACTTC.

This clonotype was observed many times. This chain connects TRBV7-2 to TRBJ2-1, with TRBD2 matching over 13 bases. The CDR3 totals 16 residues. Germline CDR1 reads SGHTA; CDR2 reads FQGNSA. The V and J ends lost 4 bases and 4 bases, in that order; junction bases with no gene match: 4. CDR3: CASSSGTSGIYNEQFF. DNA of the CDR3: TGTGCCAGCAGCTCTGGGACTAGCGGGATTTACAATGAGCAGTTCTTC. The variable domain in full, with the rest retrieved from reference TRBV7-2 and TRBJ2-1, is GAGVSQSPSNKVTEKGKDVELRCDPISGHTALYWYRQSLGQGLEFLIYFQGNSAPDKSGLPSDRFSAERTGGSVSTLTIQRTQQEDSAVYLCASSSGTSGIYNEQFFGPGTRLTVL.

The V call is TRBV15, the J call TRBJ2-7, with a tentative D call TRBD1 (6 bases). CDR1 and CDR2 (germline): LNHNV, YYDKDF (reference sequence). CDR3 size: 14 residues. V shed 6 bases and J shed 2 bases, with 14 bases lying between them. The CDR3: CATRTGTPPYEQYF. The CDR3 DNA follows: TGTGCCACCAGAACCGGGACACCGCCCTACGAGCAGTACTTC.